The entry that follows covers one T cell receptor (beta chain) sequence. The entry originates in a study of blood T cell repertoires in COVID-19. From germline, CDR1 is SGDLS and CDR2 YYNGEE. The junction had 4 bases not matched to a gene; V was cut back by 2 bases and J by 3 bases. There are 14 residues in the CDR3. Under the authors' procedure: How many nucleated cells were present was estimated from reference gene primer amplification. Assay used: immunoSEQ multiplex PCR; TCRdb lists only in-frame clones, some missing. V and J calls and clone size are copied from that table; D and trimming were computed from the DNA. This sample has about 190,000 clones, with over 75% found just once.

This clonotype was sampled from a woman aged 40 to 49 who had recovered from COVID-19. Sequences were obtained from peripheral blood. The chain combines TRBV9 with TRBJ2-5, with TRBD2 matching over 7 bases. CDR3 nucleotide sequence: TGTGCCAGCAGCGTTTCCAGCGGGGAAGAGACCCAGTACTTC. Amino acids: CASSVSSGEETQYF. Using reference TRBV9 and TRBJ2-5 for the parts outside the CDR3, the full variable domain is DSGVTQTPKHLITATGQRVTLRCSPRSGDLSVYWYQQSLDQGLQFLIQYYNGEERAKGNILERFSAQQFPDLHSELNLSSLELGDSALYFCASSVSSGEETQYFGPGTRLLVL.